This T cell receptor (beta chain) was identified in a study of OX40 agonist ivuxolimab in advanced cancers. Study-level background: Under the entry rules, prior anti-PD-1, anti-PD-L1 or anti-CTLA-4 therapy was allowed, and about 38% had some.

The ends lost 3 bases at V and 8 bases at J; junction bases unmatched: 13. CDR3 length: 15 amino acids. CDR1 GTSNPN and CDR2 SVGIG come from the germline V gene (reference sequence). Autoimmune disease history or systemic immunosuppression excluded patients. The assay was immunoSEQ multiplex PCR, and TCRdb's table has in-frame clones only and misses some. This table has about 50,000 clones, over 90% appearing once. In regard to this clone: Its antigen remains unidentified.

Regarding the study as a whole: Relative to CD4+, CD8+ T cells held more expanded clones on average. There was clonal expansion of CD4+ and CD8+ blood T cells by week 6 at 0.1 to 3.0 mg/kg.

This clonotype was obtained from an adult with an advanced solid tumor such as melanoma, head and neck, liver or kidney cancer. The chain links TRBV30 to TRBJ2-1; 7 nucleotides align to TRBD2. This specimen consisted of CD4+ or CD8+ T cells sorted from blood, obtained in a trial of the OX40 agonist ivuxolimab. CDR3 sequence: CAWRGPSGGLDEQFF. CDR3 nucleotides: TGTGCCTGGAGAGGACCTAGCGGCGGGCTCGATGAGCAGTTCTTC.